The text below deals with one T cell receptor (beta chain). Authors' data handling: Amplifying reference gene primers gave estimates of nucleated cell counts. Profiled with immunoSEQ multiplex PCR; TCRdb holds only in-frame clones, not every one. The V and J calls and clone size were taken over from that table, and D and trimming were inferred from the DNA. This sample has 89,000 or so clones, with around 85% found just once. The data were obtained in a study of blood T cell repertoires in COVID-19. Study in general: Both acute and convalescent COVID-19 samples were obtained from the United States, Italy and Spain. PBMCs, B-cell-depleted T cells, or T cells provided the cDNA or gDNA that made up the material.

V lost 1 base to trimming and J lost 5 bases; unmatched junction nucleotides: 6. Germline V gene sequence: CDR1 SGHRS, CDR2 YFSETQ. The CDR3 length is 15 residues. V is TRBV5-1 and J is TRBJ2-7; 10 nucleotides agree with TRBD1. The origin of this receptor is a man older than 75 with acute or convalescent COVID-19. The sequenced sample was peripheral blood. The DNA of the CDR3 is TGCGCCAGCAGCTTGTACGGACAGGGGGGAAACGAGCAGTACTTC. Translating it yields CASSLYGQGGNEQYF.